These 6 T cell receptor beta chains originate from one sample sequenced in a study of molecular identifiers for immune sequencing clone quantification. MiXCR, run by TCRdb on the PCR reads, gives a single entry per CDR3 protein. The sample includes about half a million distinct CDR3 sequences, roughly 24% of them seen just once. Sequenced input: naive CD8+ T cells from blood, with Jurkat cell RNA spiked in. Noted subset: FACS-sorted CD8+CD4-CCR7+CD45RA+ naive T cells. The receptor set was obtained from a human donor in good health. Some libraries in this study had Jurkat cell RNA spiked in.

The V and J genes are TRBV4-1 and TRBJ1-1; D is uncertain. Deletions cut 0 bases from V and 7 bases from J, with 9 bases between. Germline V gives CDR1 MGHRA, CDR2 YSYEKL. The CDR3 spans 13 residues. CDR3 loop: CASSQDGGIEAFF. The CDR3 bases are TGCGCCAGCAGCCAAGATGGAGGGATTGAAGCTTTCTTT.

The CDR3 sequence: CASSVTGYGYTF. DNA for the CDR3: TGTGCCAGCAGTGTAACAGGATATGGCTACACCTTC. The chain joins TRBV12-3 or TRBV12-4 to TRBJ1-2; possible D gene TRBD1, 5 bases. The CDR3 runs to 12 residues. V was shortened by 5 bases and J by 5 bases, with 9 bases between the two germline ends.

The chain employs TRBV19 and TRBJ2-7, with 8 bases matching TRBD2. This CDR3 contains 15 residues. The germline V gene has CDR1 LNHDA and CDR2 SQIVND (reference sequence). V lost 3 bases, J lost 5 bases, and 9 bases stayed unmatched. The CDR3 DNA is TGTGCCAGTAGTATCCAGAGCGGGAGCTTCCACGAGCAGTACTTC. This gives the protein CASSIQSGSFHEQYF.

As regards this clonotype: This sequence may be a read error, since a much larger clone differs from it by one base. The chain carries TRBV30 and TRBJ2-1, with TRBD2 identical over 11 bases. This CDR3 has 16 residues. CDR1 and CDR2 (germline): GTSNPN, SVGIG (reference sequence). The DNA for the CDR3 is TGTGCCAGGAGAGGCTTACTAGCGGGGGCTCTTAATGAGCAGTTCTTC. Amino acid sequence: CARRGLLAGALNEQFF.

Concerning this clonotype: A much more abundant neighbour one base away suggests this may be a read error. V and J are TRBV27 and TRBJ1-4, with D unresolved. The germline gives CDR1 MNHEY, CDR2 SMNVEV (reference sequence). This CDR3 has 13 amino acids. CDR3 sequence: CASSFQTNEKPFF. CDR3 coding DNA: TGTGCCAGCAGTTTCCAGACAAATGAAAAACCGTTTTTT.

The chain is built from TRBV20-1 and TRBJ2-7; no reliable D call. The V end was cut by 5 bases, the J end by 1 base, with 21 bases between. Germline V gene lookup returns CDR1 DFQATT and CDR2 SNEGSKA (reference sequence). The CDR3 has 16 amino acids. The DNA of the CDR3 is TGCAGTGCTGTTTCGGAAACAGCCTCTTCTTCCTACGAGCAGTACTTC. It yields the protein CSAVSETASSSYEQYF.